The 9 T cell receptor beta chains below were found in one sample sequenced in a study of control samples from healthy donors and cancer patients. The repertoire was sequenced with immunoSEQ multiplex PCR; TCRdb's copy has only in-frame clones and lacks some. The table shows about 95,000 clones, with around 85% occurring only once. The specimen was blood. The receptors originated from a man aged 25 to 40 in good health.

This clone was detected only a few times. The chain's CDR3 is CASSVSGGSNQPQHF. CDR3 in DNA: TGTGCCAGCAGTGTTTCCGGGGGGAGCAATCAGCCCCAGCATTTT. The rearrangement joins TRBV6-4 to TRBJ1-5, with D perhaps matching TRBD1 (5 bases). The CDR3 extends over 15 amino acids. Trimming took 4 bases from V and 1 from J, leaving 11 bases between them. CDR1 and CDR2 (germline): MRHNA, SNTAGT.

This clone turned up a few times. This chain connects TRBV5-6 to TRBJ2-5; 7 positions match TRBD2. This CDR3 has 14 residues. Germline loops: CDR1 SGHDT, CDR2 YYEEEE. V gave up 7 bases and J gave up 4 bases; unmatched junction bases: 10. The CDR3, as DNA: TGTGCCAGCGCACGGGCGGGGAGGGTAGAGACCCAGTACTTC. Protein sequence: CASARAGRVETQYF.

This chain joins TRBV9 and TRBJ1-2, with TRBD1 matching over 7 bases. Germline V CDR1 and CDR2: SGDLS, YYNGEE. V lost 3 bases and J lost 4; bases outside the gene matches: 3. The CDR3 spans 13 residues. The CDR3 DNA is TGTGCCAGCAGCGCCGGGACAGCCTATGGCTACACCTTC. It translates to CASSAGTAYGYTF.

V gene TRBV6-5 combines with J gene TRBJ1-2; D may be TRBD1 (5 bases). This CDR3 has 13 amino acids. CDR1 MNHEY and CDR2 SVGAGI come from the germline V gene. Trimming took 6 bases from V and 4 from J, leaving 12 bases between them. The CDR3 spells CASRGPGPYGYTF. Here the CDR3 DNA reads TGTGCCAGCAGGGGACCGGGACCCTATGGCTACACCTTC.

This chain uses TRBV7-3 with TRBJ2-3; D not certain. The CDR3 runs to 13 residues. The ends were cut back, 3 bases at V and 3 bases at J, with 7 bases in the middle. CDR1 is SGHTA, CDR2 FQGTGA, per germline. The DNA of the CDR3 is TGTGCCAGCAGCTTTAGACAAACAGATACGCAGTATTTT. It yields the protein CASSFRQTDTQYF.

The CDR3 coding sequence is TGTGCCAGTAGTATCTATCAGGGGAGCACCGGGGAGCTGTTTTTT. Protein product: CASSIYQGSTGELFF. The chain links TRBV19 to TRBJ2-2, with D possibly being TRBD1 (6 bases). Between the trimmed V and J ends, which lost 3 bases and 4 bases, there was a span of 12 bases. Per the germline V gene, CDR1 is LNHDA and CDR2 is SQIVND (reference sequence). The CDR3 spans 15 residues. The whole variable domain, remainder taken from reference TRBV19 and TRBJ2-2, is DGGITQSPKYLFRKEGQNVTLSCEQNLNHDAMYWYRQDPGQGLRLIYYSQIVNDFQKGDIAEGYSVSREKKESFPLTVTSAQKNPTAFYLCASSIYQGSTGELFFGEGSRLTVL.

The CDR3 DNA is TGTGCCTGGACCGCTTATAACTATGGCTACACCTTC. It encodes CAWTAYNYGYTF. The J gene is TRBJ1-2, the V gene TRBV30, with D unclear. V was cut by 4 bases and J by 1 base, with 7 bases left in between. Germline CDR1 GTSNPN, CDR2 SVGIG (reference sequence). This CDR3 contains 12 residues.

The CDR3 DNA reads as TGTGCCAGCAGTGAAAGGGGATCTAATGAAAAACTGTTTTTT. This gives the protein CASSERGSNEKLFF. The chain is built from TRBV2 and TRBJ1-4; D perhaps matches TRBD1 (5 bases). From germline, CDR1 is SNHLY and CDR2 FYNNEI. V lost 2 bases, J lost 3 bases, and 7 bases lay in between. This CDR3 is 14 amino acids long.

This rearrangement joins TRBV30 to TRBJ2-1; possible D gene TRBD1, 5 bases. This CDR3 region has 14 residues. V lost 5 bases and J lost 7, with 18 bases in between. Germline V lookup: CDR1 GTSNPN, CDR2 SVGIG (reference sequence). CDR3 sequence (DNA): TGTGCCTGGGCCTTGGGGTTTTCAGGGAATGAGCAGTTCTTC. Protein sequence: CAWALGFSGNEQFF. The full variable domain, with the rest looked up from reference TRBV30 and TRBJ2-1, is SQTIHQWPATLVQPVGSPLSLECTVEGTSNPNLYWYRQAAGRGLQLLFYSVGIGQISSEVPQNLSASRPQDRQFILSSKKLLLSDSGFYLCAWALGFSGNEQFFGPGTRLTVL.